This T cell receptor beta chain was documented in a study of T cells in Graves' hyperthyroidism and ophthalmopathy. Uncontrolled infection, other autoimmune disease, pregnancy or lactation barred patients from enrollment. Germline V lookup: CDR1 GTSNPN, CDR2 SVGIG (reference sequence). The CDR3 consists of 17 residues. The V segment lost 7 bases and the J segment 4 bases; nucleotides outside the gene matches: 17. RNA transcripts provided the source from which TCR beta CDR3 regions were amplified. With the HTBI primer set, the TCR CDR3 went through a first round of RT-PCR. From the multiplex PCR reads, TCRdb called clonotypes with MiXCR, one entry per CDR3 protein. Of a few hundred thousand distinct CDR3 sequences in the sample, 15% to 17% were seen once.

What was sequenced was blood. This receptor was obtained from a woman under 40 with Graves' hyperthyroidism. The V and J genes are TRBV30 and TRBJ2-3, with 10 bases identical to TRBD2. CDR3 sequence reads: CASSRGGAGGRADTQYF. In DNA form, the CDR3 reads TGTGCCTCTTCCAGGGGTGGAGCGGGAGGGAGGGCAGATACGCAGTATTTT. Together with reference TRBV30 and TRBJ2-3, the CDR3 gives the full variable domain: SQTIHQWPATLVQPVGSPLSLECTVEGTSNPNLYWYRQAAGRGLQLLFYSVGIGQISSEVPQNLSASRPQDRQFILSSKKLLLSDSGFYLCASSRGGAGGRADTQYFGPGTRLTVL.